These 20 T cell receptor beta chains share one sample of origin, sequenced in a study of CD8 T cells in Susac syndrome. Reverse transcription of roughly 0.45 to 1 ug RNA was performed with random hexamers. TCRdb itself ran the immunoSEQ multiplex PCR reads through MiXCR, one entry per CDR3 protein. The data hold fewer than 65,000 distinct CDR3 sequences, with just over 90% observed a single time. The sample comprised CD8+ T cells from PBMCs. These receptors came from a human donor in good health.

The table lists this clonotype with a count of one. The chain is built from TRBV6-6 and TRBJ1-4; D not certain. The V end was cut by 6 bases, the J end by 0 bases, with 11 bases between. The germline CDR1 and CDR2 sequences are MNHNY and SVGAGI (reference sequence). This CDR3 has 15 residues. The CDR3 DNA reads TGTGCCAGCAGCCCCCCCGGGGCAACTAATGAAAAACTGTTTTTT. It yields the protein CASSPPGATNEKLFF.

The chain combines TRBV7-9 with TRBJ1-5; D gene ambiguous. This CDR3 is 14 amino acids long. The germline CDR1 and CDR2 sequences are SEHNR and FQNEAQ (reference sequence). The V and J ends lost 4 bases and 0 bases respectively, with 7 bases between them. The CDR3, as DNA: TGTGCCAGCAGCTCGGCGGGTAGCAATCAGCCCCAGCATTTT. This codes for CASSSAGSNQPQHF.

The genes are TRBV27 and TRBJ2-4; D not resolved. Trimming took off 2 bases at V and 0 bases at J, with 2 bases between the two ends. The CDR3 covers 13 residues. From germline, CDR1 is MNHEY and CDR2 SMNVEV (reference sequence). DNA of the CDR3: TGTGCCAGCAGTTTAAGAGCCAAAAACATTCAGTACTTC. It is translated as CASSLRAKNIQYF.

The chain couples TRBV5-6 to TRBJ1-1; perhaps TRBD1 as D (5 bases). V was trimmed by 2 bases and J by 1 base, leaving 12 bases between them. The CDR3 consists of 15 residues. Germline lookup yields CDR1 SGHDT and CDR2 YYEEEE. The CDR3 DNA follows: TGTGCCAGCAGCTTAGATAGGGGCGGGAACACTGAAGCTTTCTTT. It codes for CASSLDRGGNTEAFF.

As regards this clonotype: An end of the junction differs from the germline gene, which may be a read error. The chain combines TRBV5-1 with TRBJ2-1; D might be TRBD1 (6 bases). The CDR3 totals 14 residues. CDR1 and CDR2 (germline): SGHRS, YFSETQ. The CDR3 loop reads CASIRTDTYNKQFF. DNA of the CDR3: TGCGCCAGCATACGGACAGATACCTACAATAAGCAGTTCTTC.

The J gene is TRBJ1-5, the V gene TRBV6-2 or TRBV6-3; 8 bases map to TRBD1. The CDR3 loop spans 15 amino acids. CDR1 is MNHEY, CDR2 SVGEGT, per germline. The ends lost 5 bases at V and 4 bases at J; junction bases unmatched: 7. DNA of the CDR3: TGTGCCAGCAGTAGAGACAGGGGAGCAAATCAGCCCCAGCATTTT. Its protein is CASSRDRGANQPQHF.

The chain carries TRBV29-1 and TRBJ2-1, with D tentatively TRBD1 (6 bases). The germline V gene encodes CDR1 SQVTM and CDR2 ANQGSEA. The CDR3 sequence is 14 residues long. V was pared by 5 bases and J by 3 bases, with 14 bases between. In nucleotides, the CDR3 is TGCAGCGTTCTCAGGGGCCAATTCTACAATGAGCAGTTCTTC. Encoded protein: CSVLRGQFYNEQFF.

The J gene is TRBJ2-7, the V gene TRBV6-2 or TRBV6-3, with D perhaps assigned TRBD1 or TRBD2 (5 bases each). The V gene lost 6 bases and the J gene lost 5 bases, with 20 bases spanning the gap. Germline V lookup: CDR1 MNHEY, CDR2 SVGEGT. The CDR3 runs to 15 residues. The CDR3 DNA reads TGTGCCAGCAGCCCTTTTGGGGGTTTGGGCCACGAGCAGTACTTC. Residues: CASSPFGGLGHEQYF.

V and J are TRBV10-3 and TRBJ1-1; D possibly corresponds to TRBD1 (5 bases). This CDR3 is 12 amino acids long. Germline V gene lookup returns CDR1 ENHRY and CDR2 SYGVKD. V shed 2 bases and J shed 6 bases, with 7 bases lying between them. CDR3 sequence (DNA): TGTGCCATCAGTGAGGGGGGACCTGAAGCTTTCTTT. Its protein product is CAISEGGPEAFF.

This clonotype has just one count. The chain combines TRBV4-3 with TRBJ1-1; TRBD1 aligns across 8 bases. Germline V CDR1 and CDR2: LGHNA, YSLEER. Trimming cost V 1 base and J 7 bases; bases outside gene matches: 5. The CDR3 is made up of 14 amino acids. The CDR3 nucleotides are TGCGCCAGCAGCCAAGTTTCCACAGGGGGTGAAGCTTTCTTT. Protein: CASSQVSTGGEAFF.

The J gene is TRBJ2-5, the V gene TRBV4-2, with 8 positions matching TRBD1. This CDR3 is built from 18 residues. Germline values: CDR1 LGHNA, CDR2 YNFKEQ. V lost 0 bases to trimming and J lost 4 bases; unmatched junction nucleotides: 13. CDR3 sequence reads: CASSQDWAGGVLGETQYF. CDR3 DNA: TGTGCCAGCAGCCAAGATTGGGCAGGGGGCGTACTCGGAGAGACCCAGTACTTC.

CDR3 in amino acids: CASSFIGGYTEAFF. The DNA of the CDR3 is TGTGCCAGCAGCTTTATCGGGGGATACACTGAAGCTTTCTTT. The gene calls are TRBV5-6 and TRBJ1-1; perhaps TRBD1 as D (5 bases). Per germline, CDR1 SGHDT and CDR2 YYEEEE. The CDR3 extends over 14 amino acids. V was shortened by 2 bases and J by 3 bases, with 11 bases between the two germline ends.

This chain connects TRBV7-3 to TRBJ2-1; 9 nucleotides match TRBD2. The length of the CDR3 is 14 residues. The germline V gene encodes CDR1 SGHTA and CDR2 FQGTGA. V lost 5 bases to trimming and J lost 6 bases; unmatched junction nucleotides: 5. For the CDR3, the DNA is TGTGCCAGCAGCCCTTGGACTAGCGCCAATGAGCAGTTCTTC. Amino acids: CASSPWTSANEQFF.

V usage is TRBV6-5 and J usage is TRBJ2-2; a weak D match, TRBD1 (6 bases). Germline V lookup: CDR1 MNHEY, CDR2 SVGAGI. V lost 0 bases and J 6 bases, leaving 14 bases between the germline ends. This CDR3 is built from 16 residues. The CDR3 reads CASSYSAGESPGELFF. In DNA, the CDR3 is TGTGCCAGCAGTTACTCCGCAGGGGAATCTCCCGGGGAGCTGTTTTTT.

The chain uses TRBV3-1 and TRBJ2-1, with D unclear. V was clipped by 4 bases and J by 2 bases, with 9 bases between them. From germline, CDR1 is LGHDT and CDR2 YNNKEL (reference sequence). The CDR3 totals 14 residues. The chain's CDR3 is CASSLWGTYNEQFF. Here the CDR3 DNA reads TGTGCCAGCAGCCTTTGGGGAACCTACAATGAGCAGTTCTTC.

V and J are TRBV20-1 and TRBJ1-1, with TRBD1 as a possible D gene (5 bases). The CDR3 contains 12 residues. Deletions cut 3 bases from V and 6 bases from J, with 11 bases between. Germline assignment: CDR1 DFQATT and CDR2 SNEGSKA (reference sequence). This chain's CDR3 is CSARRGDPEAFF. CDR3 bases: TGCAGTGCTAGGAGAGGGGACCCTGAAGCTTTCTTT.

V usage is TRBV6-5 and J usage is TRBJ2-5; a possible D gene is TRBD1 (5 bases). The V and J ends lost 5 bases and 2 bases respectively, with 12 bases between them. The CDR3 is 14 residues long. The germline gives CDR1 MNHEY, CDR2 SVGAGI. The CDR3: CASSPTDRQETQYF. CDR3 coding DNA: TGTGCCAGCAGTCCCACCGACAGACAAGAGACCCAGTACTTC.

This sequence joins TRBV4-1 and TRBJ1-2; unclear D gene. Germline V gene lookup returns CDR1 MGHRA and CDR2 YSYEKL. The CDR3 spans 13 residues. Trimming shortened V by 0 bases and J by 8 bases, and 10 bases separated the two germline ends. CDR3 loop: CASSQDPAWGYTF. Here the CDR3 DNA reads TGCGCCAGCAGCCAAGATCCAGCGTGGGGCTACACCTTC.

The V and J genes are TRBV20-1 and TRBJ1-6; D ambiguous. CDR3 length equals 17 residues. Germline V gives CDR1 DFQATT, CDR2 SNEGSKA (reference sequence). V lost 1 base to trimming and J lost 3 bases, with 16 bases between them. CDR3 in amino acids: CSARARPEADYNSPLHF. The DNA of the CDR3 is TGCAGTGCTAGAGCCCGACCCGAGGCCGACTATAATTCACCCCTCCACTTT.

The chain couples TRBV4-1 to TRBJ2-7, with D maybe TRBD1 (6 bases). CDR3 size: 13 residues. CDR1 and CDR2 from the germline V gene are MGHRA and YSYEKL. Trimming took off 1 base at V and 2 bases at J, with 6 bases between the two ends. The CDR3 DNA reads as TGCGCCAGCAGCCAAGGACAGGCCTACGAGCAGTACTTC. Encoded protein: CASSQGQAYEQYF.